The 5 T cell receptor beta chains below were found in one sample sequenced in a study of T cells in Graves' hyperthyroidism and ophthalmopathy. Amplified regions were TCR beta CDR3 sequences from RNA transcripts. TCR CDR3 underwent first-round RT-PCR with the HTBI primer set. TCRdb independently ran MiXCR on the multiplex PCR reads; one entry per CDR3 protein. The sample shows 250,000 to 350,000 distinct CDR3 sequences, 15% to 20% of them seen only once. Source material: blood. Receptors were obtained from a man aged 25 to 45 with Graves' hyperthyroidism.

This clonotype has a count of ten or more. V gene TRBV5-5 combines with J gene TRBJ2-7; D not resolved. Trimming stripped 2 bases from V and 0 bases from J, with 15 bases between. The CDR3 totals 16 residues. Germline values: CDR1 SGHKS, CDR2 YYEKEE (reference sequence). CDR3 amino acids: CASSLTPAADSYEQYF. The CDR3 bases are TGTGCCAGCAGCTTAACCCCCGCGGCAGACTCCTACGAGCAGTACTTC.

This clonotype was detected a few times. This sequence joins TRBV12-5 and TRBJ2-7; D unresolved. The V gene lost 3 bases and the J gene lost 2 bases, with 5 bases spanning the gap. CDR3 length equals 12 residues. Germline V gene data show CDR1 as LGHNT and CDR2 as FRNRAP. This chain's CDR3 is CASGFFAYEQYF. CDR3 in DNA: TGTGCTAGTGGTTTTTTCGCCTACGAGCAGTACTTC.

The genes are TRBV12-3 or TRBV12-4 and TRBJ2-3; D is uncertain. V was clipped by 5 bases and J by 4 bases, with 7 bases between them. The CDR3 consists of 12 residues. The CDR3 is CASSTLPDTQYF. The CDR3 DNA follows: TGTGCCAGCAGTACCTTACCAGATACGCAGTATTTT.

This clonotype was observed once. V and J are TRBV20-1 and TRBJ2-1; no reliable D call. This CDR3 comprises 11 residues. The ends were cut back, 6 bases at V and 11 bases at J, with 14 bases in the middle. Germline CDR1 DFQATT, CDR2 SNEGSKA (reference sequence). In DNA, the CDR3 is TGCAGTGCAACAACCGAGACTCAGCAGTTCTTC. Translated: CSATTETQQFF.

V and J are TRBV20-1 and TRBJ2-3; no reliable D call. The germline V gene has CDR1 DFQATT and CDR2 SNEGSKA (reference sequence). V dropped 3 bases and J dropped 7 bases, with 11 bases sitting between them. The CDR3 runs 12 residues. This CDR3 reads CSASDPKHTQYF. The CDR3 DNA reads TGCAGTGCTAGCGATCCGAAACATACGCAGTATTTT.